This TCR beta chain was captured by sequencing in a study of cytomegalovirus exposure and HLA in healthy donors (dated by TCRdb to 2016 to 2017). Notes on the research overall: An earlier analysis of around 600 of the donors reported about 290 Gb of sequence data and 117 million unique TCR beta sequences from around 200 million T cells. The study profiled the T cell repertoires of approximately 700 subjects by immunosequencing and related them to cytomegalovirus serostatus. To predict cytomegalovirus infection status, the study brought together high-throughput TCR immunosequencing, statistical association of individual TCRs with disease status, and machine learning. The aim of the study was to test whether cataloging public T cell receptors could identify signatures of past pathogen exposure. In addition to the first cohort of 666 subjects, a separate validation cohort of some 120 different subjects was used. Rather than using new phenotypic data, the later analysis identified candidate immune exposures from TCR beta sequences and from how often those sequences occurred across donors. A later analysis re-analyzed previously published TCR beta repertoires from roughly 600 donors and added high-resolution HLA genotyping to study TCR occurrence patterns. Typing coverage differed by locus: A, B, C, DRB1 and DQB1 were typed in roughly 629-640 donors, DQA1 in approximately 520, DPA1 in 600 to 610, and DPB1 in approximately 450. Four or five DR-DQ haplotypes were treated as single units for association and clustering because of strong linkage in the cohort. On average, around 240,000 unique TCR beta nucleotide sequences were sequenced per donor among 398 genotyped donors of the cohort, with 15% to 20% of those sequences being non-productive. Donor age, sex, ethnicity and CMV serostatus were compiled together with the repertoire data. An early release that covered about 600 HLA-typed donors contained about 300 gigabases of sequencing data and tens of millions of unique TCR sequences. HLA typing covered class I and class II loci at four-digit resolution. A later genetic analysis used genome-wide SNP genotypes for about 65% of the 666 donors, treating that subset as a discovery cohort. All discovery cohort repertoires had been generated using a single sequencing platform. In an earlier analysis of 587 of the donors, high-throughput TCR beta sequencing was used to judge whether each TCR beta V gene segment behaved as functional or pseudogenic. Of the roughly 390 genotyped donors, around 81% fell in the genetic ancestry cluster associated with self-reported Caucasian donors. Points the paper makes about the study in general: When HLA alleles, especially DR and DQ, strongly co-occurred, attributing TCR associations to individual alleles was difficult. A later analysis found that most CMV-associated TCR beta chains appeared HLA-restricted, with HLA associations seemingly driven largely by CMV exposure. A later genetic analysis reported fewer N-insertions in productive TCRs among donors in an Asian-associated ancestry cluster than the roughly 640-donor mean. The classifier was reported to diagnose cytomegalovirus status with high specificity and sensitivity in both the original cohort and the validation cohort. V-gene and J-gene trimming of TCR beta chains was associated with a missense DCLRE1C variant in a later genetic analysis, and the association was replicated in an independent cohort. Sequencing depth was assumed to be roughly uniform across donors in the presence/absence analyses, though that assumption may not hold. Linkage disequilibrium might explain the correlated functional status among segregating V segments, but an unknown experimental factor could not be excluded. In a later analysis, TCR association rates were found to vary across HLA loci, with the most associated TCRs seen for DRB1 alleles and the fewest for HLA-C alleles. A group of highly shared sequence variants was considered likely to be a technical artifact of the sequencing pipeline. Immune exposure information for the cohort was limited to CMV serostatus. Broadly in line with IMGT annotations, most TCR beta V segments showed up in productive rearrangements about 87% or about 30% of the time in an earlier analysis of a few hundred of the donors. A few of the identified cytomegalovirus-associated TCR beta chains were confirmed in vitro to be specific for cytomegalovirus antigens. A further reported finding was that TCR beta sequences accurately predicted the HLA-A and HLA-B alleles for most subjects in the first cohort. In a later analysis, more than 15,000 TCR beta sequences were associated with specific HLA alleles at a false discovery rate of 0.05. In the study, approximately 160 TCR beta chains were listed as associated with cytomegalovirus. This cohort had only TCR beta chains sequenced, and the lack of alpha or paired-chain data limited which features could be detected. According to a later analysis, parvovirus B19, influenza, CMV and Epstein-Barr virus appeared linked to several top co-occurrence clusters. Most TCR sequences were observed very rarely across donors, whereas some public TCRs were present in many individuals. Because counts were too low, about 17 rarely observed V segments, including chromosome 9 orphons, were excluded from the earlier analysis of 587 of the donors. The 87-base-pair reads could not distinguish some IMGT-functional V segments, including TRBV6-2 and TRBV6-3, so those segments were excluded. The authors suggested that the approach could potentially be generalized to other disease states and immunological phenotypes. Because some donors lacked HLA typing at each locus, the association tests relied only on the typed subset. A later analysis found that HLA-associated TCR beta chains were more clonally expanded and had lower generation probabilities than equally common non-associated chains.

Library preparation used the immunoSEQ multiplex PCR assay. For the multiplex PCR, a mixture combining 60 forward primers for TCR Vbeta segments and 13 reverse primers for TCR Jbeta segments was used. The CDR3 region of rearranged TCR beta genes was amplified from genomic DNA by a multiplex PCR assay. On the Illumina HiSeq System, the amplified TCR beta libraries were sequenced as 87-base-pair reads. From the authors' description of their analysis: Across the roughly 700 repertoires, a later analysis counted 75 million to 90 million unique TCR beta chains, 9 million to 14 million of which were shared by at least two donors. Raw reads were error-corrected and collapsed into unique sequences with a nearest-neighbor algorithm that merged closely related sequences to remove PCR and sequencing errors. V, D and J gene segments were assigned by aligning CDR3 sequences to IMGT reference sequences. For a sequence to be retained, a match of at least six nucleotides to both a V gene segment and a J gene segment was required. A rearrangement counted as productive if the CDR3 had no stop codons and remained in frame with V and J, and every other rearrangement counted as non-productive. CDR3 was defined by IMGT convention, running from the second conserved V-encoded cysteine to the conserved J-encoded phenylalanine. The earlier analysis of roughly 590 of the donors excluded any sequence lacking an unambiguous match to a single V gene segment. An earlier analysis of about 590 of the donors classified V segments as functional when productive rearrangements were above 56.7% and as segregating when the standard deviation between donors was above 5%. To diagnose cytomegalovirus status from the catalog of TCR beta chain sequences, a statistical classification framework was built. In a later analysis, TCR nucleotide sequences were compared against IMGT/GENE-DB human TR gene sequences so that V and J genes could be assigned. A later analysis assigned CDR3 sequences and most-parsimonious VDJ recombination scenarios with the TCRdist pipeline. In a later analysis, each TCR beta chain was defined by its CDR3 amino acid sequence together with its V-gene family, and reads without a unique V-gene family were excluded. To address suspected cross-contamination and a sequencing artifact, a later analysis removed 550 to 750 highly shared, low-generation-probability nucleotide sequences. For each public chain, a later analysis derived a clonal expansion index from normalized ranks of inferred template counts within each repertoire. Generation probabilities in a later analysis came from a VDJ recombination model fitted to out-of-frame rearrangements, and those results were checked against IGoR. A later analysis scored TCR-TCR, TCR-HLA and TCR-CMV co-occurrence with hypergeometric tests, applying a repertoire-size bias correction to TCR pairs. In a later analysis, false discovery rates were estimated by permuting HLA or CMV assignments 20 times. In a later analysis, co-occurring TCRs were grouped with DBSCAN, and TCRdist sequence similarity was added when clustering was performed within HLA-allele-positive subsets. For co-occurrence clustering, repertoires with fewer than 30,000 or more than 120,000 public chains were excluded, along with five repertoires with anomalous nucleotide sharing. Not all clones reach the TCRdb copy of this immuneACCESS table, which keeps in-frame sequences only. Checked studies attribute under half of the gap to unresolved V genes and leave the rest unexplained. Clonal size and the V and J genes are those of that table, whereas D and trimming came from the DNA. The sample yields tens of thousands of clones; 62% were counted once. The leading ten clones occupy about 4.7% of the sample.

The V end loses 0 bases and the J end loses 5 bases, and a stretch of 13 bases separates them. The germline V gene gives CDR1 as SGHVS and CDR2 as FNYEAQ. From its cysteine to its phenylalanine, the CDR3 spans 15 amino acids. The DNA shown is the 45-base CDR3, in frame from base 1. The cohort consisted of approximately 690 healthy bone marrow donors. At the time of sampling, all cohort members were nominally healthy, though unrecorded immune exposures were likely present. The donor was CMV seropositive and belonged to the group of around 300 seropositive cohort members. A peripheral blood sample was collected from each donor, and TCR beta sequencing was performed on peripheral blood mononuclear cells. Genomic DNA was extracted from the blood cell samples with the Qiagen DNeasy Blood Extraction Kit. Comment on this clone: Its antigen remains unidentified. No much larger clone exists at a distance of one base, and base qualities are not known.

The specimen was PBMCs. Here the chain combines TRBV7-6 and TRBJ2-5; TRBD2 might be the D gene, on 6 matching bases. The source is a male donor in good health and CMV-seropositive. In nucleotide form, the sequence is TGTGCCAGCAGCTTAGCGGGGACTCCTCCGGAGACCCAGTACTTC. The resulting protein is CASSLAGTPPETQYF. Where the CDR3 stops, the reference TRBV7-6 and TRBJ2-5 genes take over; the full variable domain is GAGVSQSPRYKVTKRGQDVALRCDPISGHVSLYWYRQALGQGPEFLTYFNYEAQQDKSGLPNDRFSAERPEGSISTLTIQRTEQRDSAMYRCASSLAGTPPETQYFGPGTRLLVL.